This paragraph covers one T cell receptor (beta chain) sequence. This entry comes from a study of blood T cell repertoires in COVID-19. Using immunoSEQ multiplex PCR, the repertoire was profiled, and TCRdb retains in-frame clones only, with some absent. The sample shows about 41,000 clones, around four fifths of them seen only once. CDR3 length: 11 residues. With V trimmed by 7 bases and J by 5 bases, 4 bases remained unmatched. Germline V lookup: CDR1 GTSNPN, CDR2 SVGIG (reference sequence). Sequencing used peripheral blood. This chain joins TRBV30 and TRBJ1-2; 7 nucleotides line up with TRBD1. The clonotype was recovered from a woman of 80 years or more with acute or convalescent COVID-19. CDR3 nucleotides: TGTGCCTTGGAGGGGGCTTATGGCTACACCTTC. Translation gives CALEGAYGYTF.